This passage covers 6 T cell receptor beta chains from one sample sequenced in a study of shared clonotypes between healthy human individuals (dated by TCRdb to about 2020). Preparation of the library involved the immunoSEQ multiplex PCR assay. TCRdb mirrors the immuneACCESS table, restricted to in-frame sequences. Some clones are absent from its copies; in checked studies, under half trace to an unresolved V gene, and the reason for the others is unknown. Counted in this sample were more than 550,000 clones; roughly 72% of them appeared once. Around 1.7% of the sample belongs to the ten largest clones. Sequenced: memory CD4+ T cells sorted from blood. Read against the paper, the sample's cell subset or site label means: CD45RA-negative fraction. The receptor source for this set is a woman between 25 and 40 years old in good health.

The chain links TRBV6-5 to TRBJ1-1; 7 bases are shared with TRBD1. V lost 7 bases, J lost 8 bases, and 4 bases stayed unmatched. Germline CDR1 is MNHEY and CDR2 is SVGAGI. The CDR3 is 11 amino acids. CDR3 DNA sequence: TGTGCCAGCATACTGGACAGGGAAGCTTTCTTT. It translates to CASILDREAFF.

V gene TRBV11-2 combines with J gene TRBJ1-4; no clear D gene. Trimming took 4 bases from V and 0 from J, leaving 3 bases between them. Germline V CDR1 and CDR2: SGHAT, FQNNGV. This CDR3 comprises 13 residues. The DNA for the CDR3 is TGTGCCAGCAGCTACACAACTAATGAAAAACTGTTTTTT. Translated, it gives CASSYTTNEKLFF.

This clone was observed a handful of times. The chain has TRBV5-4 and TRBJ2-7; 7 nucleotides line up with TRBD2. Germline V lookup: CDR1 SGHNT, CDR2 YYREEE (reference sequence). V gave up 3 bases and J gave up 2 bases; unmatched junction bases: 5. The CDR3 consists of 14 residues. CDR3 loop: CASSSAGVPYEQYF. CDR3 bases: TGTGCCAGCAGCTCTGCGGGGGTCCCCTACGAGCAGTACTTC.

The chain couples TRBV5-1 to TRBJ2-5; D remains unclear. The CDR3 is 16 amino acids. V was clipped by 2 bases and J by 5 bases, with 19 bases between them. Germline-derived CDR1 and CDR2 are SGHRS and YFSETQ. The CDR3 region has the DNA TGCGCCAGCAGCTTAGCCCGAGCTCTAGATAGGGAGACCCAGTACTTC. Protein product: CASSLARALDRETQYF.

The chain joins TRBV2 to TRBJ1-2, with D uncertain. The CDR3 spans 12 residues. Germline V gene data show CDR1 as SNHLY and CDR2 as FYNNEI. Trimming cost V 4 bases and J 3 bases, with 6 bases left between them. The CDR3 spells CASSGIDYGYTF. The CDR3 coding sequence is TGTGCCAGCAGTGGGATAGACTATGGCTACACCTTC.

The sample holds a few counts of this clone. V is TRBV11-2 and J is TRBJ2-3; 12 bases match TRBD2. This CDR3 comprises 19 residues. V trimming: 5 bases; J trimming: 5 bases; junction bases outside the gene matches: 17. In germline, CDR1 is SGHAT, CDR2 FQNNGV. The CDR3 loop is CASSRTPILAGGLRDTQYF. Here the CDR3 DNA reads TGTGCCAGCAGCCGAACTCCTATACTAGCGGGAGGCCTTCGAGATACGCAGTATTTT.